This T cell receptor (beta chain) was sequenced for a study of Ad26.COV2.S vaccination and SARS-CoV-2 variants. Clones were sequenced by immunoSEQ multiplex PCR, and TCRdb holds only the in-frame ones, with some missing. The sample consists of around 400,000 clones, 83% of them appearing once. Treatment described: about 20 received Ad26.COV2.S at low or high dose, single or two shots; about 5 received placebo; per-sample allocation not given. Collection of samples fell on day 63 after the first vaccine or placebo injection. Participants' vaccine, an Ad26 vector, delivered Wuhan-strain SARS-CoV-2 spike. The germline V and J ends were trimmed by 5 bases and 4 bases, with 11 bases remaining between them. CDR3 length equals 14 residues. CDR1 and CDR2 (germline): SGHAT, FQNNGV.

The sample here was peripheral blood, taken in a trial of Ad26.COV2.S vaccine versus placebo. The rearrangement links TRBV11-2 to TRBJ1-4, with D hard to call. This TCR was sampled from a person between 18 and 60 years old who received the Ad26.COV2.S COVID-19 vaccine or a placebo. The CDR3, as DNA: TGTGCCAGCAGCGGCCGACGGAATAATGAAAAACTGTTTTTT. Its protein is CASSGRRNNEKLFF.